The sequence of this T cell receptor beta chain was determined in a study of neoadjuvant nivolumab and ipilimumab in lung cancer. About the research overall: Patients got nivolumab 3 mg/kg on days 1, 15 and 29; combination added ipilimumab 1 mg/kg day 1.

This CDR3 has 16 amino acids. Germline-derived CDR1 and CDR2 are SGHKS and YYEKEE (reference sequence). The J segment lost 4 bases and the V segment lost 0 bases, leaving 9 bases of the junction unmatched. Method: immunoSEQ multiplex PCR; TCRdb's copy keeps in-frame clones and lacks some. The table includes approximately 20,000 clones, approximately 87% detected once. General study findings and limits: Resected-tumor TCR richness correlated positively with pretherapy blood richness. Only a small number of samples underwent TCR sequencing. TCR richness and clonality were higher in tumors than adjacent uninvolved lung.

In regard to this clone: Its antigen is not identified.

This TCR was recovered from an adult with non-small cell lung cancer. The sample here was peripheral blood, taken before neoadjuvant nivolumab, alone or with ipilimumab. V is TRBV5-5 and J is TRBJ2-7; 8 bases align to TRBD2. This chain's CDR3 is CASSLAGAGAGYEQYF. In DNA, the CDR3 is TGTGCCAGCAGCTTGGCTGGAGCGGGAGCGGGTTACGAGCAGTACTTC.